A single sample is the source of the 15 T cell receptor beta chains below, sequenced in a study of Ad26.COV2.S vaccination and SARS-CoV-2 variants. Described treatment: around 19 received Ad26.COV2.S at low or high dose, single or two shots; 5 received placebo; per-sample allocation not given. Sampling took place 63 days after the first vaccine or placebo injection. Repertoires were generated with immunoSEQ multiplex PCR, while TCRdb's copy carries only in-frame clones and drops some. The sample records about 410,000 clones, around nine tenths being singletons. The input for sequencing was peripheral blood, taken in a trial of Ad26.COV2.S vaccine versus placebo. Receptors were obtained from a person aged 18-65 years who received the Ad26.COV2.S COVID-19 vaccine or a placebo.

This clone was recorded only once. The rearrangement joins TRBV5-1 to TRBJ2-7, with D perhaps TRBD1 (5 bases). Per germline, CDR1 SGHRS and CDR2 YFSETQ. The CDR3 has 15 amino acids. V was clipped by 0 bases and J by 6 bases, with 16 bases between them. The CDR3 loop is CASSLDRAGMGEQYF. The CDR3 bases are TGCGCCAGCAGCTTGGATCGGGCAGGGATGGGCGAGCAGTACTTC. The whole variable domain, filled in from reference TRBV5-1 and TRBJ2-7, reads KAGVTQTPRYLIKTRGQQVTLSCSPISGHRSVSWYQQTPGQGLQFLFEYFSETQRNKGNFPGRFSGRQFSNSRSEMNVSTLELGDSALYLCASSLDRAGMGEQYFGPGTRLTVT.

V gene TRBV6-5 combines with J gene TRBJ2-7; D remains unclear. Trimming removed 9 bases at V and 3 bases at J, with 12 bases between. The CDR3 is made up of 12 amino acids. The germline V gene encodes CDR1 MNHEY and CDR2 SVGAGI. CDR3 protein: CASGQAGYEQYF. In DNA, the CDR3 is TGTGCCAGTGGGCAGGCCGGCTACGAGCAGTACTTC.

The chain carries TRBV19 and TRBJ1-2; D ambiguous. There are 14 residues in the CDR3. The V gene's germline CDR1 is LNHDA and CDR2 SQIVND (reference sequence). Trimming took off 2 bases at V and 4 bases at J, with 11 bases between the two ends. In nucleotides, the CDR3 is TGTGCCAGTAGTATAAGTCCAGGCCTCTATGGCTACACCTTC. Translating it yields CASSISPGLYGYTF.

This clone has just one count. The chain combines TRBV7-8 with TRBJ1-2, with D tentatively TRBD1 (6 bases). Trimming left V 5 bases short and J 5 bases short, with 21 bases between. The CDR3 is made up of 16 amino acids. The germline V gene encodes CDR1 SGHVS and CDR2 FQNEAQ. CDR3 coding DNA: TGTGCCAGCAGCAGTCAGGCCGGGACATCTTTTTATGGCTACACCTTC. Its protein is CASSSQAGTSFYGYTF.

This clone has only a few counts. This chain uses TRBV7-2 with TRBJ1-6, with D unclear. This CDR3 comprises 14 residues. Trimming took 7 bases from V and 4 from J, leaving 11 bases between them. CDR1 SGHTA and CDR2 FQGNSA come from the germline V gene. Here the CDR3 DNA reads TGTGCCAGCACCTACTCGGGGTATAATTCACCCCTCCACTTT. This encodes CASTYSGYNSPLHF.

This clone showed up just a few times. The rearrangement links TRBV11-3 to TRBJ2-2, with 10 bases aligning to TRBD1. Germline V gene sequence: CDR1 SGHNT, CDR2 YENEEA. The CDR3 has 12 residues. After removal of 8 bases from V and 6 bases from J, the junction contained 0 bases not matched to a gene. CDR3 protein: CASGTGAGELFF. Written as DNA, the CDR3 is TGTGCCAGCGGGACAGGGGCCGGGGAGCTGTTTTTT.

The chain links TRBV7-8 to TRBJ2-3; the match to TRBD2 covers 8 bases. J lost 3 bases, V lost 1 base, and 9 bases had no gene match. CDR1 is SGHVS, CDR2 FQNEAQ, per germline. This CDR3 is 17 amino acids long. The CDR3: CASSLVRLAGFTDTQYF. CDR3 DNA: TGTGCCAGCAGCTTAGTTCGGCTAGCGGGCTTTACAGATACGCAGTATTTT.

The CDR3 bases are TGTGCCAGCAGCTATTGGACAGGGGTGATAGATGAAGCTTTCTTT. It specifies CASSYWTGVIDEAFF. The chain links TRBV3-1 (or the pseudogene TRBV3-2) to TRBJ1-1, with 9 positions matching TRBD1. The CDR3 has 15 residues. CDR1 and CDR2 from the germline V gene are LGHDT and YNNKEL (reference sequence). V gave up 5 bases and J gave up 7 bases; unmatched junction bases: 11.

This chain uses TRBV19 with TRBJ2-1; D tentatively fits TRBD1 or TRBD2 (5 bases each). Germline V CDR1 and CDR2: LNHDA, SQIVND (reference sequence). The CDR3 is 14 amino acids. V was clipped by 7 bases and J by 1 base, with 11 bases between them. In nucleotides, the CDR3 is TGTGCCAGTAACCGGGGCCTATCCTACAATGAGCAGTTCTTC. Translation gives CASNRGLSYNEQFF.

The DNA of the CDR3 is TGTGCCAGCAGCCAAGGTTTAGGGCCCTATGGCTACACCTTC. As protein: CASSQGLGPYGYTF. The chain joins TRBV3-1 (or the pseudogene TRBV3-2) to TRBJ1-2, with unresolved D. The CDR3 covers 14 residues. Trimming stripped 1 base from V and 4 bases from J, with 10 bases between. Germline V lookup: CDR1 LGHDT, CDR2 YNNKEL (reference sequence).

The J gene is TRBJ2-1, the V gene TRBV28; perhaps D is TRBD1 or TRBD2 (5 bases each). The CDR3 sequence is 17 residues long. V was shortened by 6 bases and J by 0 bases, with 18 bases between the two germline ends. The germline CDR1 and CDR2 sequences are MDHEN and SYDVKM. The CDR3 is CASSSPGLPSSYNEQFF. CDR3 bases: TGTGCCAGCAGCTCCCCGGGGCTTCCGAGCTCCTACAATGAGCAGTTCTTC.

A few counts support this clone. The chain recombines TRBV3-1 (or the pseudogene TRBV3-2) with TRBJ1-2; D possibly corresponds to TRBD1 (5 bases). Germline V gives CDR1 LGHDT, CDR2 YNNKEL (reference sequence). V lost 1 base and J lost 4, with 22 bases in between. The CDR3 loop spans 18 amino acids. As DNA, the CDR3 is TGTGCCAGCAGCCAAGCGCCACAGGTACTATCACTTACCTATGGCTACACCTTC. As protein: CASSQAPQVLSLTYGYTF.

The chain has TRBV3-1 (or the pseudogene TRBV3-2) and TRBJ1-2; D remains unclear. Per the germline V gene, CDR1 is LGHDT and CDR2 is YNNKEL (reference sequence). The length of the CDR3 is 12 residues. V shed 1 base and J shed 7 bases, with 7 bases lying between them. CDR3 DNA sequence: TGTGCCAGCAGCCAAGGGAGGGCTGGCTACACCTTC. This translates into CASSQGRAGYTF.

This chain uses TRBV15 with TRBJ2-3, with 8 bases matching TRBD1. J lost 5 bases, V lost 5 bases, and 9 bases had no gene match. CDR1 is LNHNV and CDR2 is YYDKDF in the germline V gene (reference sequence). The CDR3 spans 15 residues. This CDR3 reads CATSPGQGRLDTQYF. The CDR3 DNA reads TGTGCCACCAGCCCCGGACAGGGTAGATTAGATACGCAGTATTTT. The full variable domain, with the rest looked up from reference TRBV15 and TRBJ2-3, is DAMVIQNPRYQVTQFGKPVTLSCSQTLNHNVMYWYQQKSSQAPKLLFHYYDKDFNNEADTPDNFQSRRPNTSFCFLDIRSPGLGDTAMYLCATSPGQGRLDTQYFGPGTRLTVL.

This chain connects TRBV4-1 to TRBJ1-1; 8 bases fit TRBD1. V dropped 5 bases and J dropped 2; count of bases not matched to a gene: 7. Per germline, CDR1 MGHRA and CDR2 YSYEKL. CDR3 length equals 15 residues. The CDR3 loop reads CASSSGQGRNTEAFF. The CDR3 bases are TGCGCCAGCAGCAGTGGACAGGGTCGTAACACTGAAGCTTTCTTT.